Listed below are T cell receptor beta chains from one sample, sequenced in a study of vaccination effects on CD4 cells after COVID-19. Here immunoSEQ multiplex PCR was the method, and the copy in TCRdb shows in-frame clones only, minus some. The table has roughly 30,000 clones, around 73% seen once. Which antigens these TCRs recognize remains unknown. The source material was CD4+ T cells from PBMCs cultured with HCoV-OC43 spike peptides, sampled before COVID-19 vaccination. The source is a human donor who received a COVID-19 vaccine. The CDR3 runs from the conserved cysteine through the conserved F or W. The D gene is left open where the match is weak. The size of a clone is reported for some rows only, either as once, few or many, or as a class for expanded clones.

j_gene: TRBJ1-2; abundance: .; v_gene: TRBV6-4; d_gene: .; CDR3aa: CASSDRGNYGYTF; CDR3nt: TGTGCCAGCAGTGACAGGGGGAACTATGGCTACACCTTC
j_gene: TRBJ1-2; abundance: .; v_gene: TRBV7-8; d_gene: TRBD1; CDR3aa: CASSSGQLYGYTF; CDR3nt: TGTGCCAGCAGCTCGGGACAGCTCTATGGCTACACCTTC
j_gene: TRBJ1-5; abundance: .; v_gene: TRBV27; d_gene: TRBD1; CDR3aa: CASSFGTDSNQPQHF; CDR3nt: TGTGCCAGCAGCTTCGGGACAGATAGCAATCAGCCCCAGCATTTT
j_gene: TRBJ2-1; abundance: .; v_gene: TRBV3-1/TRBV3-2; d_gene: TRBD2; CDR3aa: CASSHTGTSTGNEQFF; CDR3nt: TGTGCCAGCAGCCATACCGGGACTAGTACCGGCAATGAGCAGTTCTTC
j_gene: TRBJ2-2; abundance: .; v_gene: TRBV29-1; d_gene: .; CDR3aa: CSVAPGGNTGELFF; CDR3nt: TGCAGCGTTGCCCCGGGCGGGAACACCGGGGAGCTGTTTTTT
j_gene: TRBJ2-5; abundance: .; v_gene: TRBV6-6; d_gene: TRBD1; CDR3aa: CASSRRDRGRGETQYF; CDR3nt: TGTGCCAGCAGCCGACGGGACAGGGGGCGCGGGGAGACCCAGTACTTC
j_gene: TRBJ2-7; abundance: .; v_gene: TRBV11-2; d_gene: .; CDR3aa: CASSLNLNPGTAYYEQYF; CDR3nt: TGTGCCAGCAGCTTAAACCTCAATCCCGGGACGGCATACTACGAGCAGTACTTC
j_gene: TRBJ2-5; abundance: .; v_gene: TRBV24-1; d_gene: .; CDR3aa: CATGTPGISEETQYF; CDR3nt: TGTGCCACCGGGACCCCTGGAATCTCCGAAGAGACCCAGTACTTC
j_gene: TRBJ2-7; abundance: .; v_gene: TRBV14; d_gene: TRBD1; CDR3aa: CASSPGQKAGEQYF; CDR3nt: TGTGCCAGCAGCCCGGGACAGAAAGCTGGCGAGCAGTACTTC
j_gene: TRBJ1-1; abundance: few; v_gene: TRBV28; d_gene: TRBD1; CDR3aa: CASSRPGTGSGTEAFF; CDR3nt: TGTGCCAGCAGTCGTCCCGGGACAGGGTCGGGGACTGAAGCTTTCTTT
j_gene: TRBJ2-7; abundance: .; v_gene: TRBV28; d_gene: .; CDR3aa: CASSLWGIMSLGFYEQYF; CDR3nt: TGTGCCAGCAGTTTATGGGGGATCATGTCTCTGGGCTTCTACGAGCAGTACTTC
j_gene: TRBJ2-5; abundance: .; v_gene: TRBV2; d_gene: TRBD2; CDR3aa: CASSRAGGGMETQYF; CDR3nt: TGTGCCAGCAGTAGGGCGGGGGGAGGTATGGAGACCCAGTACTTC
j_gene: TRBJ1-4; abundance: .; v_gene: TRBV19; d_gene: .; CDR3aa: CASSIGGTANEKLFF; CDR3nt: TGTGCCAGTAGTATTGGAGGCACAGCTAATGAAAAACTGTTTTTT
j_gene: TRBJ2-4; abundance: once; v_gene: TRBV28; d_gene: .; CDR3aa: CASRRDPTKNIQYF; CDR3nt: TGTGCCAGCAGGAGGGATCCGACCAAAAACATTCAGTACTTC
j_gene: TRBJ2-3; abundance: .; v_gene: TRBV3-1/TRBV3-2; d_gene: .; CDR3aa: CASSQVGTSTDTQYF; CDR3nt: TGTGCCAGCAGCCAAGTCGGAACGAGCACAGATACGCAGTATTTT
j_gene: TRBJ2-4; abundance: .; v_gene: TRBV28; d_gene: TRBD1; CDR3aa: CASSPAGGQNIQYF; CDR3nt: TGTGCCAGCAGTCCCGCAGGGGGCCAAAACATTCAGTACTTC
j_gene: TRBJ1-1; abundance: .; v_gene: TRBV18; d_gene: TRBD1; CDR3aa: CASSDRDSVTEAFF; CDR3nt: TGTGCCAGCTCCGACAGGGATTCAGTCACTGAAGCTTTCTTT
j_gene: TRBJ2-1; abundance: few; v_gene: TRBV2; d_gene: .; CDR3aa: CATDELGTGRQFF; CDR3nt: TGTGCCACCGACGAGTTAGGGACGGGTAGGCAGTTCTTC
j_gene: TRBJ1-3; abundance: .; v_gene: TRBV14; d_gene: .; CDR3aa: CASSGLSGNTIYF; CDR3nt: TGTGCCAGCAGTGGCCTCTCTGGAAACACCATATATTTT
j_gene: TRBJ2-1; abundance: once; v_gene: TRBV4-1; d_gene: TRBD2; CDR3aa: CASSQGRLAGGSNEQFF; CDR3nt: TGCGCCAGCAGCCAAGGCCGACTAGCGGGAGGAAGTAATGAGCAGTTCTTC
j_gene: TRBJ2-3; abundance: .; v_gene: TRBV16; d_gene: .; CDR3aa: CASSQLVRGDTQYF; CDR3nt: TGTGCCAGCAGCCAATTGGTTAGGGGAGATACGCAGTATTTT